Listed below are T cell receptor beta chains from one sample, sequenced in a study of shared clonotypes between healthy human individuals. The repertoire was sequenced with immunoSEQ multiplex PCR; TCRdb's copy has only in-frame clones and lacks some. The sample includes roughly 500,000 clones, roughly 80% of them seen just once. Sequencing was performed on PBMCs. These receptors were obtained from a woman aged 40 to 55 in good health. Some clones in this sample may be carry-over from other donors' samples. CDR3s include the opening cysteine and the closing phenylalanine or tryptophan. Each record gives: clone size, J gene, D gene, V gene, CDR3 protein, CDR3 DNA. A D gene is named only where the DNA matches it firmly. Size is omitted from some rows. Given values are once, few, many or a class for expanded clones.

clone size: -; J gene: TRBJ2-5; D gene: -; V gene: TRBV27; CDR3 protein: CASGFRQETQYF; CDR3 DNA: TGTGCCAGCGGGTTTAGGCAAGAGACCCAGTACTTC
clone size: once; J gene: TRBJ2-6; D gene: -; V gene: TRBV18; CDR3 protein: CASSPLGGGANVLTF; CDR3 DNA: TGTGCCAGCTCACCCCTCGGGGGAGGGGCCAACGTCCTGACTTTC
clone size: -; J gene: TRBJ2-5; D gene: TRBD1; V gene: TRBV28; CDR3 protein: CASSSTGAQETQYF; CDR3 DNA: TGTGCCAGCAGTTCTACAGGGGCCCAAGAGACCCAGTACTTC
clone size: -; J gene: TRBJ2-5; D gene: -; V gene: TRBV28; CDR3 protein: CAGGAQETQYF; CDR3 DNA: TGTGCAGGAGGAGCCCAAGAGACCCAGTACTTC
clone size: few; J gene: TRBJ1-1; D gene: -; V gene: TRBV19; CDR3 protein: CASSILMNTEAFF; CDR3 DNA: TGTGCCAGTAGTATTCTCATGAACACTGAAGCTTTCTTT
clone size: -; J gene: TRBJ1-4; D gene: -; V gene: TRBV5-6; CDR3 protein: CASSLALGGSEKLFF; CDR3 DNA: TGTGCCAGCAGCTTGGCCCTGGGGGGGAGTGAAAAACTGTTTTTT
clone size: -; J gene: TRBJ2-1; D gene: -; V gene: TRBV10-3; CDR3 protein: CAISLGGSGSYNEQFF; CDR3 DNA: TGTGCCATCAGTTTAGGGGGTTCAGGATCATACAATGAGCAGTTCTTC
clone size: once; J gene: TRBJ2-2; D gene: -; V gene: TRBV5-1; CDR3 protein: CASRPGADTGELFF; CDR3 DNA: TGCGCCAGCAGGCCCGGGGCCGACACCGGGGAGCTGTTTTTT
clone size: -; J gene: TRBJ2-1; D gene: TRBD1; V gene: TRBV6-5; CDR3 protein: CASSSVGQGYEQFF; CDR3 DNA: TGTGCCAGCAGTTCAGTGGGACAGGGCTATGAGCAGTTCTTC
clone size: -; J gene: TRBJ2-7; D gene: TRBD1; V gene: TRBV28; CDR3 protein: CASSTQGQGVPYEQYF; CDR3 DNA: TGTGCCAGCTCCACCCAGGGACAGGGGGTACCCTACGAGCAGTACTTC
clone size: -; J gene: TRBJ2-7; D gene: TRBD1; V gene: TRBV25-1; CDR3 protein: CASSDNRGNYEQYF; CDR3 DNA: TGTGCCAGCAGTGACAACAGGGGGAACTACGAGCAGTACTTC
clone size: once; J gene: TRBJ1-1; D gene: -; V gene: TRBV2; CDR3 protein: CASSDRVSLGTEAFF; CDR3 DNA: TGTGCCAGCAGTGACCGGGTCAGTTTGGGCACTGAAGCTTTCTTT
clone size: -; J gene: TRBJ2-3; D gene: TRBD2; V gene: TRBV5-4; CDR3 protein: CASRRSVAGGPSTDTQYF; CDR3 DNA: TGTGCCAGCAGGCGCAGTGTAGCGGGAGGGCCTTCGACAGATACGCAGTATTTT
clone size: -; J gene: TRBJ2-3; D gene: -; V gene: TRBV27; CDR3 protein: CASSQGDPTDTQYF; CDR3 DNA: TGTGCCAGCAGCCAAGGGGATCCCACAGATACGCAGTATTTT
clone size: -; J gene: TRBJ2-5; D gene: TRBD2; V gene: TRBV2; CDR3 protein: CASRLAGGETQYF; CDR3 DNA: TGTGCCAGCCGACTAGCGGGAGGAGAGACCCAGTACTTC
clone size: -; J gene: TRBJ2-1; D gene: -; V gene: TRBV7-3; CDR3 protein: CASSLTPDGYNEQFF; CDR3 DNA: TGTGCCAGCAGCTTAACCCCCGACGGTTACAATGAGCAGTTCTTC
clone size: -; J gene: TRBJ2-2; D gene: TRBD2; V gene: TRBV27; CDR3 protein: CASSSRLAVQTGELFF; CDR3 DNA: TGTGCCAGCAGTTCAAGACTAGCGGTCCAGACCGGGGAGCTGTTTTTT
clone size: -; J gene: TRBJ2-1; D gene: -; V gene: TRBV5-1; CDR3 protein: CASSLMGQGNEQFF; CDR3 DNA: TGCGCCAGCAGCTTGATGGGGCAGGGGAATGAGCAGTTCTTC
clone size: -; J gene: TRBJ1-1; D gene: -; V gene: TRBV28; CDR3 protein: CASSLVQGNTEAFF; CDR3 DNA: TGTGCCAGCAGTTTAGTCCAGGGGAACACTGAAGCTTTCTTT
clone size: once; J gene: TRBJ2-2; D gene: TRBD2; V gene: TRBV10-3; CDR3 protein: CAISPSGPDTGELFF; CDR3 DNA: TGTGCCATCAGTCCTAGCGGTCCCGACACCGGGGAGCTGTTTTTT
clone size: once; J gene: TRBJ2-1; D gene: -; V gene: TRBV25-1; CDR3 protein: CASSQYNEQFF; CDR3 DNA: TGTGCCAGCAGTCAATACAATGAGCAGTTCTTC
clone size: -; J gene: TRBJ2-3; D gene: -; V gene: TRBV11-2; CDR3 protein: CASSQVGHRGDTQYF; CDR3 DNA: TGTGCCAGCAGCCAGGTCGGACATCGGGGGGATACGCAGTATTTT
clone size: -; J gene: TRBJ2-3; D gene: TRBD1; V gene: TRBV30; CDR3 protein: CAWAAWGTGGSDTQYF; CDR3 DNA: TGTGCCTGGGCCGCCTGGGGGACAGGGGGTTCAGATACGCAGTATTTT
clone size: -; J gene: TRBJ2-5; D gene: TRBD1; V gene: TRBV28; CDR3 protein: CASSRQGVETQYF; CDR3 DNA: TGTGCCAGCAGCCGACAGGGCGTAGAGACCCAGTACTTC
clone size: -; J gene: TRBJ1-2; D gene: -; V gene: TRBV19; CDR3 protein: CASSGTGRSGYTF; CDR3 DNA: TGTGCCAGTAGTGGCACAGGGAGGTCTGGCTACACCTTC
clone size: -; J gene: TRBJ1-5; D gene: TRBD1; V gene: TRBV4-1; CDR3 protein: CASSQVADRVPQHF; CDR3 DNA: TGCGCCAGCAGCCAAGTTGCCGACAGGGTACCCCAGCATTTT
clone size: -; J gene: TRBJ1-4; D gene: -; V gene: TRBV6-1; CDR3 protein: CASSEGIGGKAKLFF; CDR3 DNA: TGTGCCAGCAGTGAAGGAATTGGTGGGAAAGCTAAACTGTTTTTT
clone size: -; J gene: TRBJ2-7; D gene: -; V gene: TRBV6-1; CDR3 protein: CASSEADGSFYEQYF; CDR3 DNA: TGTGCCAGCAGTGAAGCGGACGGGAGCTTCTACGAGCAGTACTTC
clone size: -; J gene: TRBJ1-1; D gene: -; V gene: TRBV19; CDR3 protein: CASSIRDGDTEAFF; CDR3 DNA: TGTGCCAGTAGTATCAGGGACGGGGACACTGAAGCTTTCTTT
clone size: -; J gene: TRBJ1-2; D gene: -; V gene: TRBV9; CDR3 protein: CASSVEAILNYGYTF; CDR3 DNA: TGTGCCAGCAGCGTAGAGGCAATCTTGAACTATGGCTACACCTTC
clone size: -; J gene: TRBJ1-2; D gene: TRBD1; V gene: TRBV5-5; CDR3 protein: CASSRRTGSLNYGYTF; CDR3 DNA: TGTGCCAGCAGCAGAAGGACAGGGAGTCTTAACTATGGCTACACCTTC
clone size: -; J gene: TRBJ2-5; D gene: TRBD2; V gene: TRBV15; CDR3 protein: CATSRDPGLAGGETQYF; CDR3 DNA: TGTGCCACCAGCAGAGACCCGGGACTAGCGGGAGGAGAGACCCAGTACTTC
clone size: -; J gene: TRBJ1-2; D gene: -; V gene: TRBV5-1; CDR3 protein: CASSLGVEGTGYTF; CDR3 DNA: TGCGCCAGCAGCTTGGGGGTGGAGGGGACTGGCTACACCTTC
clone size: -; J gene: TRBJ2-7; D gene: TRBD1; V gene: TRBV19; CDR3 protein: CASSGPGQGSYEQYF; CDR3 DNA: TGTGCCAGTAGTGGGCCGGGACAGGGGTCCTACGAGCAGTACTTC
clone size: -; J gene: TRBJ1-2; D gene: -; V gene: TRBV11-2; CDR3 protein: CASSLDHRVGYTF; CDR3 DNA: TGTGCCAGCAGCTTAGACCACAGGGTTGGCTACACCTTC
clone size: -; J gene: TRBJ1-2; D gene: -; V gene: TRBV5-1; CDR3 protein: CASSPLGYSYTF; CDR3 DNA: TGCGCCAGCAGCCCTCTGGGGTACAGCTACACCTTC
clone size: -; J gene: TRBJ2-7; D gene: -; V gene: TRBV28; CDR3 protein: CASRSSYEQYF; CDR3 DNA: TGTGCCAGCAGGTCGTCCTACGAGCAGTACTTC
clone size: -; J gene: TRBJ2-5; D gene: -; V gene: TRBV9; CDR3 protein: CASSIDSDLGETQYF; CDR3 DNA: TGTGCCAGCAGCATCGACTCGGACTTGGGTGAGACCCAGTACTTC
clone size: -; J gene: TRBJ2-3; D gene: -; V gene: TRBV4-3; CDR3 protein: CASSQLGRRTDTQYF; CDR3 DNA: TGCGCCAGCAGCCAATTAGGGAGGAGGACAGATACGCAGTATTTT
clone size: once; J gene: TRBJ1-4; D gene: -; V gene: TRBV19; CDR3 protein: CASSIDSSGANEKLFF; CDR3 DNA: TGTGCCAGTAGTATAGATTCATCAGGGGCCAACGAAAAACTGTTTTTT
clone size: -; J gene: TRBJ2-3; D gene: TRBD2; V gene: TRBV4-2; CDR3 protein: CASSLRRLAGLIRGTDTQYF; CDR3 DNA: TGTGCCAGCAGCCTAAGACGGCTAGCGGGTCTCATTCGGGGCACAGATACGCAGTATTTT
clone size: -; J gene: TRBJ2-6; D gene: TRBD2; V gene: TRBV2; CDR3 protein: CARGGGTGANVLTF; CDR3 DNA: TGTGCCAGAGGCGGGGGGACTGGGGCCAACGTCCTGACTTTC